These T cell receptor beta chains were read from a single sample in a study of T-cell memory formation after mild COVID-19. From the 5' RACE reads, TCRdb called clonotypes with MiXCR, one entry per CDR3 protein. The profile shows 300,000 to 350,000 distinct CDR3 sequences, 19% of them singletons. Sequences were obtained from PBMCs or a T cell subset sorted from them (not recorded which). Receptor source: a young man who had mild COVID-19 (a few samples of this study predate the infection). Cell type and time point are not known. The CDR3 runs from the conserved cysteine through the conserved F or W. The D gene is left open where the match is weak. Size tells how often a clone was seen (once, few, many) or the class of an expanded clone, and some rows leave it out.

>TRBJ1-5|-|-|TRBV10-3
CAISEVSGGNQPQHF
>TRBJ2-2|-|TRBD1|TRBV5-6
CASSGQGGNTGELFF
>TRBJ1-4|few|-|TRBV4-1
CASSFVDRSEKLFF
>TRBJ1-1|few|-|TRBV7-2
CASSYAGGLGTEAFF
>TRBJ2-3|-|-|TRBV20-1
CSASTSPVRDTQYF
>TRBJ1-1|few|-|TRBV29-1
CSVESGQGNTEAFF
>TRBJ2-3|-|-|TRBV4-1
CASSQETRLSTDTQYF
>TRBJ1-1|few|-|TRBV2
CASLENTEAFF
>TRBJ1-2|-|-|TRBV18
CASSPFPGGARGYTF
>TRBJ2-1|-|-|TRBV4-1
CASSQVDNEQFF
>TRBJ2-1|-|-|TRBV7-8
CASSPPDRTEQFF
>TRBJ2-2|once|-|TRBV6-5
CASTGPNTGELFF
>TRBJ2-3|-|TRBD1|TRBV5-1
CASSSRDRGLDTQYF
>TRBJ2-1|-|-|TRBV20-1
CSARPGRQDEQFF
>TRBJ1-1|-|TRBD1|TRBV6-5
CASSYSTGTVPEAFF
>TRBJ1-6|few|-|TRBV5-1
CASSLGLGTTDSPLHF
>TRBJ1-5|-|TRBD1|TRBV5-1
CASSSTGGDQPQHF
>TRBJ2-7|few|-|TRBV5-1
CASSLVSGAYEQYF